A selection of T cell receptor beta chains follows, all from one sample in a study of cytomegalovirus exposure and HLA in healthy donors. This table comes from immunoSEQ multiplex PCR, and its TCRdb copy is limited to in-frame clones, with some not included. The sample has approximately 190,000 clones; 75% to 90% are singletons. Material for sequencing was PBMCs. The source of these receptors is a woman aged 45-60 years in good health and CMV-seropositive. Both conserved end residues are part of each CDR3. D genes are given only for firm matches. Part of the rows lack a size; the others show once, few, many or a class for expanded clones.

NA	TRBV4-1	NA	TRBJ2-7	CASSQGTLGLEQYF	TGCGCCAGCAGCCAAGGGACTTTAGGGCTCGAGCAGTACTTC
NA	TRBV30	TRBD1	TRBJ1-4	CAWGTGPNEKLFF	TGTGCCTGGGGGACAGGTCCTAATGAAAAACTGTTTTTT
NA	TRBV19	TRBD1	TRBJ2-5	CASNSLGTGGLETQYF	TGTGCCAGTAATTCCCTCGGGACAGGGGGCCTGGAGACCCAGTACTTC
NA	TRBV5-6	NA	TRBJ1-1	CASSLEGRSTEAFF	TGTGCCAGCAGTTTAGAAGGCCGGAGCACTGAAGCTTTCTTT
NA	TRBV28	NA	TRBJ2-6	CASSISGAGSSGANVLTF	TGTGCCAGCAGCATAAGCGGCGCGGGTAGCTCTGGGGCCAACGTCCTGACTTTC
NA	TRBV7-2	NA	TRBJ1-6	CASSLEVQGYNSPLHF	TGTGCCAGCAGCTTAGAAGTACAGGGTTATAATTCACCCCTCCACTTT
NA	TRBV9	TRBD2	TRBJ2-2	CASSVAGGPGELFF	TGTGCCAGCAGCGTAGCGGGGGGGCCCGGGGAGCTGTTTTTT
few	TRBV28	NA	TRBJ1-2	CASRMQGGQLGYTF	TGTGCCAGCAGAATGCAAGGTGGACAATTGGGCTACACCTTC
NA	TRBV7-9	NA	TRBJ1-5	CSSSSSGSNQPQHF	TGTTCCAGCAGCTCTTCAGGAAGCAATCAGCCCCAGCATTTT
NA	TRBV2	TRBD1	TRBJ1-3	CASSVRTGASGNTIYF	TGTGCCAGCAGTGTGAGGACAGGGGCCTCTGGAAACACCATATATTTT
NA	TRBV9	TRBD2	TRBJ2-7	CASSVGLAGAEQYF	TGTGCCAGCAGCGTAGGACTAGCGGGGGCAGAGCAGTACTTC
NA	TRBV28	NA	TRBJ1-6	CASSPRDTISGNF	TGTGCCAGCAGCCCCCGGGACACCATCTCCGGGAACTTT
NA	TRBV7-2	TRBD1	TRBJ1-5	CASSPWTGGTGFNQPQHF	TGTGCCAGCAGCCCTTGGACAGGAGGGACGGGCTTCAATCAGCCCCAGCATTTT
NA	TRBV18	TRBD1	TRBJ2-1	CASSPKGTGGNNEQFF	TGTGCCAGCTCACCTAAAGGGACAGGGGGTAACAATGAGCAGTTCTTC
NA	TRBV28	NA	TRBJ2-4	CASSIIAKNIQYF	TGTGCCAGCTCTATTATAGCCAAAAACATTCAGTACTTC
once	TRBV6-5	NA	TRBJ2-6	CASSMDSNVLTF	TGTGCCAGCAGTATGGACTCTAACGTCCTGACTTTC
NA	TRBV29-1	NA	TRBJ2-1	CSVERGSPGGNEQFF	TGCAGCGTTGAGAGAGGTAGTCCCGGGGGCAATGAGCAGTTCTTC
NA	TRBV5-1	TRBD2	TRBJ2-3	CASSPVAGRTDTQYF	TGCGCCAGCAGCCCTGTAGCGGGCCGCACAGATACGCAGTATTTT
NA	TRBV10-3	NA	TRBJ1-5	CAVRSEDQPQHF	TGTGCCGTACGATCGGAGGATCAGCCCCAGCATTTT
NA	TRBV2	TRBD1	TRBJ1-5	CASRRTGNSNQPQHF	TGTGCCAGCAGGAGGACAGGGAATAGCAATCAGCCCCAGCATTTT
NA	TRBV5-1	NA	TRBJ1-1	CASSFTTGTNTEAFF	TGCGCCAGCAGTTTCACCACAGGGACGAACACTGAAGCTTTCTTT